This T cell receptor (beta chain) was sequenced for a study of T cell responses to AZD1222 COVID-19 vaccine. The CDR3 spans 14 residues. V was pared by 3 bases and J by 4 bases, with 13 bases between. Germline assignment: CDR1 MNHEY and CDR2 SMNVEV (reference sequence). The protocol was immunoSEQ multiplex PCR, while the TCRdb copy is restricted to in-frame clones and leaves out a portion. Here the sample spans about 88,000 clones, 85% to 90% being singletons. This clone showed up just once. J is TRBJ2-7 and V is TRBV27; D ambiguous. The source material was peripheral blood, sampled on day 0 of AZD1222 vaccination. The receptor was derived from an adult in good health. The CDR3 DNA reads TGTGCCAGCAGTTTGCCGGTAGTTTCGTACGAGCAGTACTTC. It encodes CASSLPVVSYEQYF.